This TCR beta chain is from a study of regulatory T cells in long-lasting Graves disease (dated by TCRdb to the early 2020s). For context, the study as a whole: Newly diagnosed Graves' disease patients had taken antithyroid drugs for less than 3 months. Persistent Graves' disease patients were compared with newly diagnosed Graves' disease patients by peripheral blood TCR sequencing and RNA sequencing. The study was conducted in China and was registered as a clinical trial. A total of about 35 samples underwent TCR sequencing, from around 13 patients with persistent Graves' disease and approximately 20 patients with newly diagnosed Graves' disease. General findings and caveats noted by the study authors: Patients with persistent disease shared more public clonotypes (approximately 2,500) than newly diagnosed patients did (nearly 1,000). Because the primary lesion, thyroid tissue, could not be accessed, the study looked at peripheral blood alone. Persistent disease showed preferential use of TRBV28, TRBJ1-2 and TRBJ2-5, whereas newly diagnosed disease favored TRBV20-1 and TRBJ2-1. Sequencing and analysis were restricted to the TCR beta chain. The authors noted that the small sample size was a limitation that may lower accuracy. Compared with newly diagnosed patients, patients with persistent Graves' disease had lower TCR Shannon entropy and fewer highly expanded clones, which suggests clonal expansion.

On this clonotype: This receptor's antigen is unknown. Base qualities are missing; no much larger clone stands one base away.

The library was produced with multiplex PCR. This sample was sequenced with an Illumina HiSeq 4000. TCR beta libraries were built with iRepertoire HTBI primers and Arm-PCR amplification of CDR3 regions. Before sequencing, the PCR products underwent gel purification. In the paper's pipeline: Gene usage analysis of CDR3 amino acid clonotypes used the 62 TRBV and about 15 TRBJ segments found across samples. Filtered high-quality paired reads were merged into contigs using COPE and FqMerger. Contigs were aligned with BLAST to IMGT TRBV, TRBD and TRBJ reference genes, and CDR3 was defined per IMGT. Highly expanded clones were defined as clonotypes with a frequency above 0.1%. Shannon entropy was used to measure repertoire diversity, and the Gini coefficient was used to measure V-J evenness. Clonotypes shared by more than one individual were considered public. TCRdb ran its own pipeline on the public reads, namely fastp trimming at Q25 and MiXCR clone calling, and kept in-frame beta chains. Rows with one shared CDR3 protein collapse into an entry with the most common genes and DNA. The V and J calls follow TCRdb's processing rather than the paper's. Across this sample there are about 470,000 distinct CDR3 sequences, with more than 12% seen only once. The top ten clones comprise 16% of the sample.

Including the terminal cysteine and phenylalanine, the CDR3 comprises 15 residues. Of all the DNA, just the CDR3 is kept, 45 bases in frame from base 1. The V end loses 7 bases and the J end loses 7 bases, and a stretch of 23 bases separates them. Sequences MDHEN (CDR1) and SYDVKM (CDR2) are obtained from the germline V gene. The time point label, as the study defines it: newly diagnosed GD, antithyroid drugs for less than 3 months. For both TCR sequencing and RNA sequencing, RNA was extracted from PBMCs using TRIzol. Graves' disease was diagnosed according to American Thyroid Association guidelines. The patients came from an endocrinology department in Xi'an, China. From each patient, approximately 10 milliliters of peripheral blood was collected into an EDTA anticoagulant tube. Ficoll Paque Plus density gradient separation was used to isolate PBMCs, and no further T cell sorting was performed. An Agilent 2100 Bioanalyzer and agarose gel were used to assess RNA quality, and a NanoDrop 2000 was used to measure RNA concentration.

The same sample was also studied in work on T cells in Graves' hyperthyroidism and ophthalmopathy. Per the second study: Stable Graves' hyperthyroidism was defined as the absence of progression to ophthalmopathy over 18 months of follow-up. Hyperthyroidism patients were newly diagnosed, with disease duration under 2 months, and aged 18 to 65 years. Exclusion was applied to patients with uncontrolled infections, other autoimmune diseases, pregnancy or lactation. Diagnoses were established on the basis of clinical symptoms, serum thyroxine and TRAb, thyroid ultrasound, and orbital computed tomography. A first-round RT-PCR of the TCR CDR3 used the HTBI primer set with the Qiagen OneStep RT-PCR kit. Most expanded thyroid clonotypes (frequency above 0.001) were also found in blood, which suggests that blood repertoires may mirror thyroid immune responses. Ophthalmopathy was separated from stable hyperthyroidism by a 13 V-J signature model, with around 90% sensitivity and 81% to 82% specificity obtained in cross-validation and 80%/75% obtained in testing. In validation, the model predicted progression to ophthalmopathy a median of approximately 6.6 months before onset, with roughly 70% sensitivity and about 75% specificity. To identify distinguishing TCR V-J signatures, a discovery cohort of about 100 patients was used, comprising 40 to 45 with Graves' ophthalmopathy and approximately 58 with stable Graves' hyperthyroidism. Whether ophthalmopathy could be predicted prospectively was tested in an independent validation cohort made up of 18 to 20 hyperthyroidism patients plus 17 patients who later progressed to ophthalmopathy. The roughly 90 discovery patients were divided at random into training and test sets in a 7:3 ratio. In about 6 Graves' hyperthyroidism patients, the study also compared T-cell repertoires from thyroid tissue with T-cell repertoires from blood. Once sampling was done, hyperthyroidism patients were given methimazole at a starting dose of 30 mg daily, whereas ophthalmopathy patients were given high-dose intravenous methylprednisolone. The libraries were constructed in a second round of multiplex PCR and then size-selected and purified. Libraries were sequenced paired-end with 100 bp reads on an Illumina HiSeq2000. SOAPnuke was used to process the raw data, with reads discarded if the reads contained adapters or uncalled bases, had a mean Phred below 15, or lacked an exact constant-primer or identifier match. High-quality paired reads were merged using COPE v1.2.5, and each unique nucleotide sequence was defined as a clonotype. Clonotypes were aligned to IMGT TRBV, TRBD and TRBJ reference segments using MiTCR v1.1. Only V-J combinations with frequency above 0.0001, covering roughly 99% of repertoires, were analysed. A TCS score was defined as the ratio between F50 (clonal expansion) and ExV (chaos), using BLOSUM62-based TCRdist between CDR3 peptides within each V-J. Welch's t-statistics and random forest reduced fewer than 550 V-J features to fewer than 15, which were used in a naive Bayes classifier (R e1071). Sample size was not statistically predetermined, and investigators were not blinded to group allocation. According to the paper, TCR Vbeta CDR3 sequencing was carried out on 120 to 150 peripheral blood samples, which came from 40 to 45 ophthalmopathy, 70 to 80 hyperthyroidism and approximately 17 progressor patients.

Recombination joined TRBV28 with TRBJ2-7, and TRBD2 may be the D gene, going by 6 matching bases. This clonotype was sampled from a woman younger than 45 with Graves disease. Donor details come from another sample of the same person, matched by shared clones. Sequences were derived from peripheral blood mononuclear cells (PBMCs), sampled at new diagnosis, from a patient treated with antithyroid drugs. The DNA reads TGTGCCAGCACAACGGTTGGGGGGAGCTCGTGGGAGCAGTACTTC. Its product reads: CASTTVGGSSWEQYF.